Listed here are 30 T cell receptor beta chains from one sample, sequenced in a study of beta chain features in type 1 diabetes. The study reverse transcribed the entire isolated RNA, so it sequenced expressed TCRB transcripts. Assay: immunoSEQ multiplex PCR; the TCRdb copy retains only in-frame clones and omits some. The sample has around 250,000 clones, about 70% seen once. Sample: naive CD4+ T cells from blood. The receptors come from a man aged 25 to 40 in good health.

This chain uses TRBV25-1 with TRBJ1-6; no clear D. The germline CDR1 and CDR2 sequences are MGHDK and SYGVNS. Between the trimmed V and J ends, which lost 4 bases and 7 bases, there was a span of 8 bases. CDR3 length equals 13 residues. This CDR3 is CASSASSNSPLHF. The CDR3 nucleotides are TGTGCCAGCAGTGCCAGTTCGAATTCACCCCTCCACTTT.

CDR3 loop: CASSVTAGTGRTYEQYF. CDR3 DNA: TGTGCCAGCAGTGTTACCGCCGGGACAGGGCGGACCTACGAGCAGTACTTC. The J gene is TRBJ2-7, the V gene TRBV28; TRBD1 aligns across 9 bases. Germline trimming cut 5 bases from V and 2 bases from J; bases unmatched to any gene: 13. CDR1 and CDR2 from the germline V gene are MDHEN and SYDVKM. This CDR3 region has 17 residues. Drawing the rest from reference TRBV28 and TRBJ2-7, the complete variable domain is DVKVTQSSRYLVKRTGEKVFLECVQDMDHENMFWYRQDPGLGLRLIYFSYDVKMKEKGDIPEGYSVSREKKERFSLILESASTNQTSMYLCASSVTAGTGRTYEQYFGPGTRLTVT.

The J gene is TRBJ2-3, the V gene TRBV7-2; no reliable D call. CDR1 SGHTA and CDR2 FQGNSA come from the germline V gene. This CDR3 is built from 13 residues. The V gene lost 0 bases and the J gene lost 6 bases, with 7 bases spanning the gap. The CDR3 DNA is TGTGCCAGCAGCTTAGCGGTAGTGGATACGCAGTATTTT. Protein: CASSLAVVDTQYF. The full variable domain, with the rest looked up from reference TRBV7-2 and TRBJ2-3, is GAGVSQSPSNKVTEKGKDVELRCDPISGHTALYWYRQSLGQGLEFLIYFQGNSAPDKSGLPSDRFSAERTGGSVSTLTIQRTQQEDSAVYLCASSLAVVDTQYFGPGTRLTVL.

The chain uses TRBV29-1 and TRBJ2-4; 8 bases align to TRBD2. Trimming at V came to 0 bases and at J to 0 bases, leaving 10 bases not matched to a gene. The CDR3 is made up of 18 amino acids. Germline V lookup: CDR1 SQVTM, CDR2 ANQGSEA. The CDR3 here is CSVEEGLAGPLAKNIQYF. Here the CDR3 DNA reads TGCAGCGTTGAAGAAGGTCTAGCGGGCCCACTAGCCAAAAACATTCAGTACTTC.

This sequence joins TRBV30 and TRBJ1-5; 9 bases match TRBD1. The CDR3 consists of 14 residues. CDR1 and CDR2 from the germline V gene are GTSNPN and SVGIG (reference sequence). The V gene end was trimmed by 5 bases and the J gene end by 2 bases; junction bases not matched to a gene: 4. The CDR3 loop reads CAWGTGKGNQPQHF. The CDR3 bases are TGTGCCTGGGGGACAGGGAAGGGCAATCAGCCCCAGCATTTT.

The V and J genes are TRBV7-9 and TRBJ2-7; D is perhaps TRBD1 or TRBD2 (5 bases each). The CDR3 extends over 13 amino acids. Looked up from germline, CDR1 is SEHNR and CDR2 is FQNEAQ (reference sequence). The V end was cut by 3 bases, the J end by 2 bases, with 8 bases between. CDR3 sequence: CASSFGAAYEQYF. In nucleotides, the CDR3 is TGTGCCAGCAGCTTCGGGGCTGCCTACGAGCAGTACTTC.

This chain links TRBV6-1 with TRBJ2-1; 7 positions agree with TRBD2. The CDR3 has 15 amino acids. Germline loops: CDR1 MNHNS, CDR2 SASEGT. Losses at the gene ends were 0 bases for V and 4 bases for J; bases not matched to a gene: 3. CDR3 loop: CASSEAAGSYNEQFF. CDR3 DNA: TGTGCCAGCAGTGAAGCAGCGGGAAGTTACAATGAGCAGTTCTTC.

This clone has only one observation. The rearrangement uses TRBV14 and TRBJ2-2, with a weak D call TRBD1 (6 bases). V was clipped by 4 bases and J by 0 bases, with 6 bases between them. The V gene's germline CDR1 is SGHDN and CDR2 FVKESK. There are 14 residues in the CDR3. In DNA, the CDR3 is TGTGCCAGCAGCCGGACAGCGAACACCGGGGAGCTGTTTTTT. It specifies CASSRTANTGELFF. Full variable domain (rest looked up from reference TRBV14 and TRBJ2-2): EAGVTQFPSHSVIEKGQTVTLRCDPISGHDNLYWYRRVMGKEIKFLLHFVKESKQDESGMPNNRFLAERTGGTYSTLKVQPAELEDSGVYFCASSRTANTGELFFGEGSRLTVL.

The V call is TRBV29-1, the J call TRBJ1-2; the D is unclear. Looked up from germline, CDR1 is SQVTM and CDR2 is ANQGSEA. The V end was cut by 7 bases, the J end by 4 bases, with 16 bases between. This CDR3 contains 13 residues. Here the CDR3 DNA reads TGCAGCGGTGTGGGCGGTTCGAGCTATGGCTACACCTTC. This gives the protein CSGVGGSSYGYTF.

There are a few counts of this clone. V gene TRBV29-1 combines with J gene TRBJ2-1, with TRBD2 matching 11 bases. The germline V gene encodes CDR1 SQVTM and CDR2 ANQGSEA. The CDR3 is 12 amino acids. The trim removed 5 bases at V and 7 bases at J, leaving 1 base unmatched. The CDR3, as DNA: TGCAGCGTTATAGCGGGAGGGAATGAGCAGTTCTTC. This sequence encodes CSVIAGGNEQFF.

This sequence joins TRBV27 and TRBJ1-1, with no clear D. CDR3 length: 13 amino acids. V lost 0 bases and J 4 bases, leaving 6 bases between the germline ends. Germline CDR1 reads MNHEY; CDR2 reads SMNVEV (reference sequence). CDR3 in DNA: TGTGCCAGCAGTTTATCGGGCGGCACTGAAGCTTTCTTT. Translating gives CASSLSGGTEAFF.

This chain links TRBV30 with TRBJ2-5, with 8 positions matching TRBD2. Germline CDR1 is GTSNPN and CDR2 is SVGIG (reference sequence). The CDR3 loop spans 14 amino acids. V gave up 0 bases and J gave up 3 bases; unmatched junction bases: 3. The CDR3 DNA reads as TGTGCCTGGAGTGTACAAGCGGGGGAAGAGACCCAGTACTTC. Protein sequence: CAWSVQAGEETQYF.

The chain uses TRBV28 and TRBJ2-5, with D possibly matching TRBD1 (5 bases). Germline V gives CDR1 MDHEN, CDR2 SYDVKM. CDR3 length: 13 residues. Trimming took 3 bases from V and 3 from J, leaving 8 bases between them. The CDR3 loop is CASSFGAEETQYF. CDR3 in DNA: TGTGCCAGCAGTTTTGGGGCAGAAGAGACCCAGTACTTC.

V and J are TRBV19 and TRBJ1-1, with D maybe TRBD1 (6 bases). V was cut by 11 bases and J by 6 bases, with 22 bases left in between. The CDR3 is made up of 14 amino acids. Germline V gene data show CDR1 as LNHDA and CDR2 as SQIVND (reference sequence). CDR3 bases: TGTGCCGCCCGGGGGGGCAGGGAGGAGGCTGAAGCTTTCTTT. Amino acids: CAARGGREEAEAFF.

J is TRBJ2-3 and V is TRBV6-5; D might be TRBD1 (6 bases). Trimming took 8 bases from V and 3 from J, leaving 15 bases between them. The CDR3 is 14 amino acids. CDR1 MNHEY and CDR2 SVGAGI come from the germline V gene. CDR3 bases: TGTGCCAGCTCCAGGTCCAGGGGAACAGATACGCAGTATTTT. Residues: CASSRSRGTDTQYF.

V and J are TRBV7-2 and TRBJ2-7; D not resolved. The V end lost 5 bases, the J end lost 1 base, and 3 bases lay between the germline ends. Germline lookup yields CDR1 SGHTA and CDR2 FQGNSA. CDR3 size: 11 residues. The CDR3, as DNA: TGTGCCAGCAGCGGTTCCTACGAGCAGTACTTC. Translated: CASSGSYEQYF.

The chain is built from TRBV7-9 and TRBJ2-1; 14 bases match TRBD2. Trimming at V came to 4 bases and at J to 9 bases, leaving 5 bases not matched to a gene. The CDR3 runs to 15 residues. Germline CDR1 SEHNR, CDR2 FQNEAQ (reference sequence). CDR3 amino acids: CASSSGLAGAVEQFF. The DNA of the CDR3 is TGTGCCAGCAGCTCGGGACTAGCGGGGGCGGTTGAGCAGTTCTTC.

The J gene is TRBJ2-1, the V gene TRBV30, with 11 positions matching TRBD2. Looked up from germline, CDR1 is GTSNPN and CDR2 is SVGIG (reference sequence). This CDR3 region has 14 residues. V gave up 4 bases and J gave up 8 bases; unmatched junction bases: 7. Here the CDR3 DNA reads TGTGCCTGGACGCGCACTAGCGGGGGCTATGAGCAGTTCTTC. Translated, it gives CAWTRTSGGYEQFF.

Remarks on this clone: The sample carries other DNA sequences with the same CDR3. This sequence joins TRBV29-1 and TRBJ2-7; no clear D. Per germline, CDR1 SQVTM and CDR2 ANQGSEA. The ends were cut back, 4 bases at V and 4 bases at J, with 8 bases in the middle. The CDR3 contains 11 residues. The CDR3 DNA reads as TGCAGCGTTGTTCTCGGGTACGAGCAGTACTTC. Translation gives CSVVLGYEQYF.

The CDR3 spells CATSRDGAPSTDTQYF. For the CDR3, the DNA is TGTGCCACCAGCAGAGATGGGGCGCCGAGCACAGATACGCAGTATTTT. This chain joins TRBV15 and TRBJ2-3; weak D call: TRBD1 (5 bases). Germline V gives CDR1 LNHNV, CDR2 YYDKDF (reference sequence). The CDR3 sequence is 16 residues long. V lost 0 bases to trimming and J lost 0 bases, with 10 bases between them. The full variable domain, completed using reference TRBV15 and TRBJ2-3, is DAMVIQNPRYQVTQFGKPVTLSCSQTLNHNVMYWYQQKSSQAPKLLFHYYDKDFNNEADTPDNFQSRRPNTSFCFLDIRSPGLGDTAMYLCATSRDGAPSTDTQYFGPGTRLTVL.

V usage is TRBV5-4 and J usage is TRBJ2-5, with D uncertain. V was pared by 2 bases and J by 5 bases, with 10 bases between. CDR1 and CDR2 (germline): SGHNT, YYREEE (reference sequence). This CDR3 contains 13 residues. The CDR3 DNA reads TGTGCCAGCAGCTTACCCAGGCTGGAGACCCAGTACTTC. It translates to CASSLPRLETQYF.

The rearrangement uses TRBV30 and TRBJ2-1; D may be TRBD2 (6 bases). CDR3 length: 15 amino acids. V lost 3 bases and J lost 0, with 12 bases in between. Germline V lookup: CDR1 GTSNPN, CDR2 SVGIG (reference sequence). Written as DNA, the CDR3 is TGTGCCTGGAGGACGGGACTCCTCTCCTACAATGAGCAGTTCTTC. Translating gives CAWRTGLLSYNEQFF.

This clone appeared a few times. This chain joins TRBV18 and TRBJ2-1; D not resolved. The germline V gene has CDR1 KGHSH and CDR2 LQKENI. Trimming removed 1 base from V and 10 bases from J, with 8 bases in between. This CDR3 region has 12 residues. CDR3 amino acids: CASSPQAGEQFF. Written as DNA, the CDR3 is TGTGCCAGCTCACCACAGGCCGGCGAGCAGTTCTTC.

The V call is TRBV30, the J call TRBJ2-7; D remains unclear. This CDR3 spans 12 amino acids. V lost 2 bases, J lost 2 bases, and 7 bases lay in between. Germline V gene lookup returns CDR1 GTSNPN and CDR2 SVGIG (reference sequence). The CDR3 DNA reads TGTGCCTGGAGTCACGAACCCTACGAGCAGTACTTC. It specifies CAWSHEPYEQYF.

The J gene is TRBJ2-1, the V gene TRBV7-9; TRBD2 aligns across 9 bases. The J segment lost 7 bases and the V segment lost 4 bases, leaving 5 bases of the junction unmatched. This CDR3 has 14 amino acids. Germline CDR1 and CDR2: SEHNR and FQNEAQ (reference sequence). The CDR3 protein is CASSYGLARNEQFF. The CDR3 DNA is TGTGCCAGCAGCTACGGACTAGCGAGGAATGAGCAGTTCTTC.

V and J are TRBV29-1 and TRBJ1-1, with 7 nucleotides matching TRBD1. This CDR3 region has 13 residues. Trimming removed 5 bases from V and 1 base from J; junction bases left unmatched: 4. Germline V CDR1 and CDR2: SQVTM, ANQGSEA. In DNA, the CDR3 is TGCAGCGTTTACAGGGGAGCGAACACTGAAGCTTTCTTT. It translates to CSVYRGANTEAFF.

The rearrangement joins TRBV11-2 to TRBJ2-2; no definite D call. Germline loops: CDR1 SGHAT, CDR2 FQNNGV. Trimming cost V 2 bases and J 0 bases, with 7 bases left between them. CDR3 length: 15 amino acids. CDR3 bases: TGTGCCAGCAGCTTACTAGTCTCGAACACCGGGGAGCTGTTTTTT. Amino acids: CASSLLVSNTGELFF.

This clone was seen only a few times. V usage is TRBV30 and J usage is TRBJ1-2, with D hard to call. This CDR3 spans 12 amino acids. Per the germline V gene, CDR1 is GTSNPN and CDR2 is SVGIG (reference sequence). V lost 0 bases to trimming and J lost 13 bases, with 15 bases between them. CDR3 sequence: CAWSVLGRWSTF. CDR3 bases: TGTGCCTGGAGTGTACTCGGGAGGTGGTCCACCTTC.

The sample holds one count of this clone. The rearrangement joins TRBV4-2 to TRBJ2-3, with TRBD1 identical over 8 bases. Looked up from germline, CDR1 is LGHNA and CDR2 is YNFKEQ. The CDR3 is 15 residues long. Germline trimming cut 4 bases from V and 4 bases from J; bases unmatched to any gene: 7. The CDR3 nucleotides are TGTGCCAGCAGCCTCCCGACAGGGGCGGCAGATACGCAGTATTTT. As protein: CASSLPTGAADTQYF.

The chain carries TRBV5-1 and TRBJ2-1; TRBD2 agrees at 7 bases. There are 16 residues in the CDR3. Germline trimming cut 4 bases from V and 1 base from J; bases unmatched to any gene: 8. Germline V gives CDR1 SGHRS, CDR2 YFSETQ. CDR3 nucleotides: TGCGCCAGCAGCCCCTTTTCTAGCGGTTCCTACAATGAGCAGTTCTTC. Amino acids: CASSPFSSGSYNEQFF.